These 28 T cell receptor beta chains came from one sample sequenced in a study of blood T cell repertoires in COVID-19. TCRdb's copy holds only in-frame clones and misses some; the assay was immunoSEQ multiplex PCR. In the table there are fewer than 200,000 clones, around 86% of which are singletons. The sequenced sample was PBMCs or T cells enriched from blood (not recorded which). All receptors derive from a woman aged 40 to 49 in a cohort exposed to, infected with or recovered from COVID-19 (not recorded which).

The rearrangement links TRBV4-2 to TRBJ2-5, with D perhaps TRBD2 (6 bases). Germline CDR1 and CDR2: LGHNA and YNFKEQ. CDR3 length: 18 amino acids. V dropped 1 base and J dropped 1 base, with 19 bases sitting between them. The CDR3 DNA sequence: TGTGCCAGCAGCCAAGGGGGAAGGATAGCGGAGTCCCAAGAGACCCAGTACTTC. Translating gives CASSQGGRIAESQETQYF.

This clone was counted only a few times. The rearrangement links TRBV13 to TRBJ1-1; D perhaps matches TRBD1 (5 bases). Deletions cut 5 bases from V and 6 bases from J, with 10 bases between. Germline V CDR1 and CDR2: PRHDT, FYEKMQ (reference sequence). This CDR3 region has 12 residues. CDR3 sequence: CASSRGGPEAFF. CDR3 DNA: TGTGCCAGCAGCCGGGGGGGACCTGAAGCTTTCTTT.

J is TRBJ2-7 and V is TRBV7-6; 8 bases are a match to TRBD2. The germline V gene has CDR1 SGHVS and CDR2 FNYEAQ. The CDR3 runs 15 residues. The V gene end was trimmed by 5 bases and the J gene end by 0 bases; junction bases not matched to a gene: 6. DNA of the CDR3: TGTGCCAGCAGCAAAACTAGCGGCTTCTCCTACGAGCAGTACTTC. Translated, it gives CASSKTSGFSYEQYF.

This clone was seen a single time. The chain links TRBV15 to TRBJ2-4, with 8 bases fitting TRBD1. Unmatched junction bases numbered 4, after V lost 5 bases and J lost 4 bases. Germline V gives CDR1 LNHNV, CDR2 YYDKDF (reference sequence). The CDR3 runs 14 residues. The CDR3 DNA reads TGTGCCACCAGCTCAGGGGACAGGAAAAACATTCAGTACTTC. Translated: CATSSGDRKNIQYF.

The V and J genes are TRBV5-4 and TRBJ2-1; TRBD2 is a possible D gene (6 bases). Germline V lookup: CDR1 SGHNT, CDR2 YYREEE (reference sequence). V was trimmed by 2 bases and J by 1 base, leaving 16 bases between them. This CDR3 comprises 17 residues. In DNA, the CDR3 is TGTGCCAGCAGCTTCCCCCCCGGGGGTGGTTCCTACAATGAGCAGTTCTTC. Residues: CASSFPPGGGSYNEQFF.

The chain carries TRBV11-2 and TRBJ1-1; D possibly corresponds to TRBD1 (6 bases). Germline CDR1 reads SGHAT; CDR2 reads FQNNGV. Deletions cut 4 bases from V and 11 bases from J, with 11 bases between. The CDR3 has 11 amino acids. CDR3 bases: TGTGCCAGCAGCTGGGGGGGCAGGGCTTTCTTT. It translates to CASSWGGRAFF.

CDR3 coding DNA: TGTGCCATCAGTGAGTCACTAGCGGGTGGACTCACAGATACGCAGTATTTT. It specifies CAISESLAGGLTDTQYF. The V and J genes are TRBV10-3 and TRBJ2-3, with 9 positions matching TRBD2. This CDR3 comprises 17 residues. Trimming cost V 0 bases and J 2 bases; bases outside gene matches: 6. The germline CDR1 and CDR2 sequences are ENHRY and SYGVKD.

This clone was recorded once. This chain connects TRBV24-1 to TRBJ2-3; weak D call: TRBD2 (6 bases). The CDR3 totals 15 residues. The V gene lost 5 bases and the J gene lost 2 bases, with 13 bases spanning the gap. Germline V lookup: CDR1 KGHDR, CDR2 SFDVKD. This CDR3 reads CATSGRAGPTDTQYF. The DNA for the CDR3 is TGTGCCACCAGTGGACGGGCGGGACCCACAGATACGCAGTATTTT.

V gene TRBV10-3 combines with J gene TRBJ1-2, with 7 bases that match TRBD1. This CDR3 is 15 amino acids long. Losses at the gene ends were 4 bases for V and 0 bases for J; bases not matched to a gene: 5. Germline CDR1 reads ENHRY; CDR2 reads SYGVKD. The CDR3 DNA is TGTGCCATCAGTGTCTCAGGGGGTACTAACTATGGCTACACCTTC. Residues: CAISVSGGTNYGYTF.

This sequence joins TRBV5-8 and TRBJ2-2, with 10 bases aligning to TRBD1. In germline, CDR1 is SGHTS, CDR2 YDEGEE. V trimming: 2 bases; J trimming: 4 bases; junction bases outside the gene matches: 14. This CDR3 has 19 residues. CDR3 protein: CASSLPYDRGLGSTGELFF. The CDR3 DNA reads TGTGCCAGCAGCTTACCCTACGACAGGGGGCTCGGGAGCACCGGGGAGCTGTTTTTT.

The CDR3 DNA reads TGTGCCAGTAGTATAATCTCTAACTATGGCTACACCTTC. Translating it yields CASSIISNYGYTF. The rearrangement joins TRBV19 to TRBJ1-2; D unresolved. There are 13 residues in the CDR3. Germline CDR1 reads LNHDA; CDR2 reads SQIVND (reference sequence). Trimming took 2 bases from V and 0 from J, leaving 4 bases between them.

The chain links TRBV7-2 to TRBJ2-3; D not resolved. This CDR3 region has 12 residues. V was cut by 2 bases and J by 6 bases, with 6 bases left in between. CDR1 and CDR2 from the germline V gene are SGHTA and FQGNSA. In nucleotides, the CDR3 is TGTGCCAGCAGCTTATCGCGGGATACGCAGTATTTT. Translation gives CASSLSRDTQYF. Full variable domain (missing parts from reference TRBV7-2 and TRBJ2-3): GAGVSQSPSNKVTEKGKDVELRCDPISGHTALYWYRQSLGQGLEFLIYFQGNSAPDKSGLPSDRFSAERTGGSVSTLTIQRTQQEDSAVYLCASSLSRDTQYFGPGTRLTVL.

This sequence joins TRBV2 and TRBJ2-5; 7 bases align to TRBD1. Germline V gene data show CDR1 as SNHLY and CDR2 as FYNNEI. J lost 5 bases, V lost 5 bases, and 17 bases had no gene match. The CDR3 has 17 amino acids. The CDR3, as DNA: TGTGCCAGCAGTCCGATTAGACAGGGACCACGAGGGGAGACCCAGTACTTC. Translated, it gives CASSPIRQGPRGETQYF. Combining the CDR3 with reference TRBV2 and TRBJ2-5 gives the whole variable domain EPEVTQTPSHQVTQMGQEVILRCVPISNHLYFYWYRQILGQKVEFLVSFYNNEISEKSEIFDDQFSVERPDGSNFTLKIRSTKLEDSAMYFCASSPIRQGPRGETQYFGPGTRLLVL.

CDR3 DNA: TGTGCCAGCAGGCCGGGTCGGAGTAATGAAAAACTGTTTTTT. Amino acid sequence: CASRPGRSNEKLFF. The chain carries TRBV6-5 and TRBJ1-4; D is undetermined. Germline CDR1 and CDR2: MNHEY and SVGAGI. V lost 6 bases, J lost 4 bases, and 12 bases lay in between. This CDR3 is 14 amino acids long.

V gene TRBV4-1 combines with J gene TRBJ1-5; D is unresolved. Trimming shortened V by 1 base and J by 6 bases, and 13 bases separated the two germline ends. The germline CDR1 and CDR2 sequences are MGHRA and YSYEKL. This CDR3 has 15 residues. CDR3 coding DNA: TGCGCCAGCAGCCAAGGGGCAGCGGGGAGTCAGCCCCAGCATTTT. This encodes CASSQGAAGSQPQHF.

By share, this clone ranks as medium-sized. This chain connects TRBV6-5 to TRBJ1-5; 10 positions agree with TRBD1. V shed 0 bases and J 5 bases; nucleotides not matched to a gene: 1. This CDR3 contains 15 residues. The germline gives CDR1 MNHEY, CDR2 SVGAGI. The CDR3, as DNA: TGTGCCAGCAGTTACTCGACAGGGGGCCATCAGCCCCAGCATTTT. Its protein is CASSYSTGGHQPQHF.

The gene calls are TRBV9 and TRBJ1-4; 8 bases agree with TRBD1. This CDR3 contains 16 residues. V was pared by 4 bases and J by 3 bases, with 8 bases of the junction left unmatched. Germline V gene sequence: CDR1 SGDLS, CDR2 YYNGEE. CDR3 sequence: CASSPTRGLSNEKLFF. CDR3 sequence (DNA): TGTGCCAGCAGCCCCACCAGGGGGCTGTCTAATGAAAAACTGTTTTTT.

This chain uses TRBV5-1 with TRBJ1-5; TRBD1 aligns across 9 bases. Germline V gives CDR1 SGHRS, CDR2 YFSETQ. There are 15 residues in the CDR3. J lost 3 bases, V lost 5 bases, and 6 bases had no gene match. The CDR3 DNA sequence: TGCGCCAGCAGTCCCGGGACAGGGTTCAATCAGCCCCAGCATTTT. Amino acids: CASSPGTGFNQPQHF.

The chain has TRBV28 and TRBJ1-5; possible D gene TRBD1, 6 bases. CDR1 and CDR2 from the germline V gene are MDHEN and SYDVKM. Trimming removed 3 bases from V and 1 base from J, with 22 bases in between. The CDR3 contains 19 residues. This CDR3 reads CASSLLPIGRDISNQPQHF. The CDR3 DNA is TGTGCCAGCAGTTTGTTACCCATAGGCCGGGACATAAGCAATCAGCCCCAGCATTTT.

CDR3 region: CASSVSSGMSYEQYF. For the CDR3, the DNA is TGTGCCAGCAGCGTGTCTAGCGGGATGTCCTACGAGCAGTACTTC. This sequence joins TRBV9 and TRBJ2-7, with TRBD2 identical over 9 bases. The CDR3 is 15 amino acids. Per the germline V gene, CDR1 is SGDLS and CDR2 is YYNGEE. The V gene end was trimmed by 2 bases and the J gene end by 1 base; junction bases not matched to a gene: 4.

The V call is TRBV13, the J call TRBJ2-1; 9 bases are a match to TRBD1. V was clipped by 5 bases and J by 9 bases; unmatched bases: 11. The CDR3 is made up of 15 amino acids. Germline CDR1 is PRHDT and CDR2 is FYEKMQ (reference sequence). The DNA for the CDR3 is TGTGCCAGCAGCCTAAGGACAGGGGAGGTTGGTGAGCAGTTCTTC. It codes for CASSLRTGEVGEQFF.

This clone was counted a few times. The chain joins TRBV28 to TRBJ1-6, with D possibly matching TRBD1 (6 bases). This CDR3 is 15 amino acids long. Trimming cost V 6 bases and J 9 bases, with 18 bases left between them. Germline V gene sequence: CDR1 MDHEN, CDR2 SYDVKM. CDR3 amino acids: CASSPGTRRGSPLHF. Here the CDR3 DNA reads TGTGCCAGCAGCCCCGGGACACGAAGGGGTTCACCCCTCCACTTT.

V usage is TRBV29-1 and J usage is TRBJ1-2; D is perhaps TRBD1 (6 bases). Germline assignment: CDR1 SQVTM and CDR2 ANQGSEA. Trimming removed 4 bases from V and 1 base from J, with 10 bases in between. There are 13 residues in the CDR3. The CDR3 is CSVGTDVNYGYTF. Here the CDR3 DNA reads TGCAGCGTTGGGACAGATGTTAACTATGGCTACACCTTC. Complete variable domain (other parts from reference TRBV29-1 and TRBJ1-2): SAVISQKPSRDICQRGTSLTIQCQVDSQVTMMFWYRQQPGQSLTLIATANQGSEATYESGFVIDKFPISRPNLTFSTLTVSNMSPEDSSIYLCSVGTDVNYGYTFGSGTRLTVV.

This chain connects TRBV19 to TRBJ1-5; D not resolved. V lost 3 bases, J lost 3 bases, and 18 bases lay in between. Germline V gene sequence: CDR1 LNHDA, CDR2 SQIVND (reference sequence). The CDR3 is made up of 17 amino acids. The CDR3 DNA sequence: TGTGCCAGTAGTATCGGGTTCGGACTCCTTCACAATCAGCCCCAGCATTTT. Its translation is CASSIGFGLLHNQPQHF.

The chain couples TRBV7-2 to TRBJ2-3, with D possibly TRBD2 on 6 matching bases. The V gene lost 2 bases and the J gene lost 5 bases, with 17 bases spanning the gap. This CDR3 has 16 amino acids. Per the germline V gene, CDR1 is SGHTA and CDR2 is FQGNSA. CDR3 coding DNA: TGTGCCAGCAGCTTACAGGGCGGGGTCACTCAAGATACGCAGTATTTT. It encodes CASSLQGGVTQDTQYF.

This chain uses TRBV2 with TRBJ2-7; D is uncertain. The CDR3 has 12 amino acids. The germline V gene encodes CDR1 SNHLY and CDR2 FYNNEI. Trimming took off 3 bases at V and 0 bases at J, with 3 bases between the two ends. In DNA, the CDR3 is TGTGCCAGCAGTGACAACTCCTACGAGCAGTACTTC. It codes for CASSDNSYEQYF.

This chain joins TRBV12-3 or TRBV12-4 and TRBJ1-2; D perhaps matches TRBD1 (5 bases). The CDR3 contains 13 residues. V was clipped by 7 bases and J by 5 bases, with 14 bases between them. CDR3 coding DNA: TGTGCCAGCACCTCTGCCAGGGCTTATGGCTACACCTTC. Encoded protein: CASTSARAYGYTF.

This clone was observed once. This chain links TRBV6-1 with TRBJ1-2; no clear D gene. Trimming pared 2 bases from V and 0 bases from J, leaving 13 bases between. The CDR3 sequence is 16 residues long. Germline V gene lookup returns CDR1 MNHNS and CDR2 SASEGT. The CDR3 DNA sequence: TGTGCCAGCAGTGAACTGGCCTCTCAAACTAACTATGGCTACACCTTC. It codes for CASSELASQTNYGYTF.